The 24 T cell receptor beta chains below come from one sample, sequenced in a study of Graves' ophthalmopathy and Graves' hyperthyroidism. Transcripts of RNA were the source for amplifying TCR beta CDR3 regions. First-round RT-PCR employed HTBI primers, with a second-round multiplex PCR after it. MiXCR was run by TCRdb on the multiplex PCR reads, yielding one entry per CDR3 protein. The sample yields 450,000 to 600,000 distinct CDR3 sequences, under 45% seen once. The sequenced sample consisted of peripheral blood or thyroid tissue (not recorded which). The receptors stem from an adult man with Graves' hyperthyroidism.

The V and J genes are TRBV29-1 and TRBJ2-7; D might be TRBD2 (8 bases). V dropped 7 bases and J dropped 5 bases, with 12 bases sitting between them. Germline CDR1 and CDR2: SQVTM and ANQGSEA. This CDR3 spans 11 amino acids. Here the CDR3 reads CSAGGGHEQYF. The CDR3 bases are TGCAGCGCGGGAGGGGGCCACGAGCAGTACTTC.

On this clonotype itself: The CDR3 does not close with the conserved phenylalanine or tryptophan, likely indicating a read error. The chain combines TRBV7-2 with TRBJ2-7, with 10 bases identical to TRBD1. The germline V gene encodes CDR1 SGHTA and CDR2 FQGNSA. CDR3 length: 16 residues. V was pared by 0 bases and J by 0 bases, with 2 bases of the junction left unmatched. CDR3 nucleotide sequence: TGTGCCAGCAGCTTAGCAGGGACAGGGGACTCCTACGAGCAGTACTCC. As protein: CASSLAGTGDSYEQYS.

The rearrangement joins TRBV24-1 to TRBJ2-1; D is undetermined. The V gene lost 0 bases and the J gene lost 2 bases, with 10 bases spanning the gap. This CDR3 is 16 amino acids long. Germline V lookup: CDR1 KGHDR, CDR2 SFDVKD. The CDR3 loop reads CATSDLWASPYNEQFF. CDR3 DNA sequence: TGTGCCACCAGTGATTTGTGGGCCAGCCCCTACAATGAGCAGTTCTTC.

Many counts were recorded for this clonotype. The chain is built from TRBV19 and TRBJ1-6; D might be TRBD1 (5 bases). V was pared by 3 bases and J by 10 bases, with 19 bases between. Germline assignment: CDR1 LNHDA and CDR2 SQIVND (reference sequence). This CDR3 is 16 amino acids long. CDR3 region: CASSMSTGTVGSPLHF. Written as DNA, the CDR3 is TGTGCCAGTAGTATGTCGACCGGGACGGTGGGCTCACCCCTCCACTTT.

With regard to this clonotype: A much bigger clone sits one base away, suggesting this may be a read error. The chain has TRBV5-8 and TRBJ1-3, with D unresolved. The V gene's germline CDR1 is SGHTS and CDR2 YDEGEE. V shed 1 base and J shed 15 bases, with 17 bases lying between them. The CDR3 has 13 amino acids. The CDR3 nucleotides read TGTGCCAGCAGCTTGCAAATGGGAGCAGCCACATATTTT. Protein sequence: CASSLQMGAATYF.

In its sample, this clonotype was seen a few times. The chain employs TRBV7-9 and TRBJ2-5; 7 bases are a match to TRBD2. The J call may be incorrect, as the DNA end agrees better with TRBJ2-1. The CDR3 is 14 amino acids. Germline V gene sequence: CDR1 SEHNR, CDR2 FQNEAQ (reference sequence). The CDR3 spells CASSLASGGAEQFF. As DNA, the CDR3 is TGTGCCAGCAGCTTAGCGTCGGGGGGTGCTGAGCAGTTCTTC.

Here the CDR3 reads CSARVAGELFF. The CDR3 DNA reads as TGCAGCGCGAGGGTAGCGGGTGAGCTGTTTTTT. The chain carries TRBV29-1 and TRBJ2-2; 7 positions agree with TRBD2. CDR3 length: 11 amino acids. V shed 7 bases and J 11 bases; nucleotides not matched to a gene: 7. Germline V gives CDR1 SQVTM, CDR2 ANQGSEA.

This chain joins TRBV25-1 and TRBJ1-6, with 9 positions matching TRBD1. Per germline, CDR1 MGHDK and CDR2 SYGVNS. The CDR3 is made up of 16 amino acids. Trimming took 4 bases from V and 11 from J; bases not matched to a gene: 12. The CDR3 coding sequence is TGTGCCAGCAGTGCAGAAGGACAGGGGCCTAGGACACCCCTCCACTTT. This sequence encodes CASSAEGQGPRTPLHF.

The chain has TRBV12-3 or TRBV12-4 and TRBJ2-5; maybe TRBD1 (5 bases). With 3 bases removed from V and 7 bases from J, the gap between germline ends came to 15 bases. The length of the CDR3 is 14 residues. The CDR3 bases are TGTGCCAGCAGTTTTGGTGCCAGGGCCGGGACCCAGTACTTC. It translates to CASSFGARAGTQYF.

This clonotype has at least ten counts. The J gene is TRBJ2-7, the V gene TRBV29-1, with D possibly TRBD2 on 5 matching bases. The V gene's germline CDR1 is SQVTM and CDR2 ANQGSEA. Between the trimmed V and J ends, which lost 4 bases and 1 base, there was a span of 8 bases. The CDR3 runs 12 residues. The DNA of the CDR3 is TGCAGCGTTGGGACTGAGTCCTACGAGCAGTACTTC. This sequence encodes CSVGTESYEQYF.

The rearrangement joins TRBV6-6 to TRBJ1-5; 7 bases align to TRBD1. V shed 6 bases, J shed 0 bases, and the junction held 11 bases outside the gene matches. Germline V lookup: CDR1 MNHNY, CDR2 SVGAGI (reference sequence). The CDR3 is 17 residues long. The CDR3 DNA reads TGTGCCAGCAGCGAACATTCAGGGGGGGGTAGCAATCAGCCCCAGCATTTT. It specifies CASSEHSGGGSNQPQHF.

The V call is TRBV10-3, the J call TRBJ2-2; TRBD1 aligns across 7 bases. CDR1 is ENHRY, CDR2 SYGVKD, per germline. V shed 5 bases and J 0 bases; nucleotides not matched to a gene: 3. The CDR3 totals 15 residues. CDR3 in amino acids: CAISRQGPNTGELFF. The CDR3 nucleotides are TGTGCCATCAGTCGACAGGGCCCGAACACCGGGGAGCTGTTTTTT.

J is TRBJ2-7 and V is TRBV9; 7 nucleotides line up with TRBD2. Germline lookup yields CDR1 SGDLS and CDR2 YYNGEE. Germline trimming cut 3 bases from V and 3 bases from J; bases unmatched to any gene: 9. The CDR3 consists of 15 residues. The CDR3 DNA reads as TGTGCCAGCAGCGCCAGGGAGGGACCAATCTACGAGCAGTACTTC. Residues: CASSAREGPIYEQYF.

Many counts were recorded for this clonotype. The genes are TRBV14 and TRBJ1-2; no firm D call. Looked up from germline, CDR1 is SGHDN and CDR2 is FVKESK. The V end was cut by 3 bases, the J end by 4 bases, with 6 bases between. This CDR3 region has 12 residues. The DNA for the CDR3 is TGTGCCAGCAGCCAGAGGACCTATGGCTACACCTTC. Translated, it gives CASSQRTYGYTF.

This clonotype was found many times. The chain recombines TRBV6-5 with TRBJ2-7; TRBD2 matches 10 bases. This CDR3 spans 14 amino acids. V shed 4 bases, J shed 6 bases, and the junction held 6 bases outside the gene matches. The germline V gene encodes CDR1 MNHEY and CDR2 SVGAGI. For the CDR3, the DNA is TGTGCCAGCAGTTTTCCCAGCGGGGGGGGCGAGCAGTACTTC. Its protein is CASSFPSGGGEQYF.

This chain uses TRBV10-3 with TRBJ2-2; no clear D. In germline, CDR1 is ENHRY, CDR2 SYGVKD. V shed 2 bases and J shed 3 bases, with 10 bases lying between them. The CDR3 is 15 residues long. The DNA for the CDR3 is TGTGCCATCAGTGAGGGACGGCCCTACACCGGGGAGCTGTTTTTT. Translated, it gives CAISEGRPYTGELFF.

J is TRBJ1-4 and V is TRBV7-9; D is possibly TRBD1 (6 bases). CDR1 SEHNR and CDR2 FQNEAQ come from the germline V gene (reference sequence). CDR3 length equals 15 residues. The germline V and J ends were trimmed by 5 bases and 8 bases, with 18 bases remaining between them. As DNA, the CDR3 is TGTGCCAGCAGCCTCCGGGCAGGGGATCGCGAAAAACTGTTTTTT. This codes for CASSLRAGDREKLFF.

There are many counts of this clonotype. This rearrangement joins TRBV7-9 to TRBJ2-7; a possible D gene is TRBD2 (6 bases). Germline CDR1 and CDR2: SEHNR and FQNEAQ (reference sequence). V lost 5 bases, J lost 0 bases, and 14 bases lay in between. The CDR3 totals 15 residues. The CDR3 region is CASSPTRDGSYEQYF. The CDR3 DNA reads TGTGCCAGCAGCCCAACGCGGGACGGCTCCTACGAGCAGTACTTC. Together with reference TRBV7-9 and TRBJ2-7, the CDR3 gives the full variable domain: DTGVSQNPRHKITKRGQNVTFRCDPISEHNRLYWYRQTLGQGPEFLTYFQNEAQLEKSRLLSDRFSAERPKGSFSTLEIQRTEQGDSAMYLCASSPTRDGSYEQYFGPGTRLTVT.

CDR3 region: CSVKTGFLKGETQYF. In nucleotides, the CDR3 is TGCAGCGTCAAGACAGGGTTCCTTAAAGGAGAGACCCAGTACTTC. The chain has TRBV29-1 and TRBJ2-5; TRBD1 aligns across 7 bases. CDR1 SQVTM and CDR2 ANQGSEA come from the germline V gene. Trimming at V came to 6 bases and at J to 4 bases, leaving 14 bases not matched to a gene. The CDR3 runs to 15 residues.

In the case of this clonotype: This may stem from a read error, because a much larger clone lies one nucleotide away. The chain joins TRBV6-2 or TRBV6-3 to TRBJ1-5, with TRBD1 as a possible D gene (5 bases). Trimming took off 2 bases at V and 0 bases at J, with 8 bases between the two ends. The CDR3 extends over 15 amino acids. CDR1 is MNHEY and CDR2 is SVGEGT in the germline V gene. CDR3 sequence (DNA): TGTGCCAGCAGTTACGACAGCTTTAGCAATCAGCCCCAGCATTTT. Encoded protein: CASSYDSFSNQPQHF.

Comments on this clonotype: This is likely a read error, given that the CDR3 carries no conserved phenylalanine or tryptophan at its end. The limits of the CDR3 on the DNA are not certain, so only TCRdb's listed CDR3 is given. The chain links TRBV6-4 to TRBJ2-6. Germline lookup yields CDR1 MRHNA and CDR2 SNTAGT. The CDR3 sequence runs 9 residues, both termini included. This CDR3 is CASSEGDNT.

The rearrangement links TRBV5-1 to TRBJ2-6; D may be TRBD1 or TRBD2 (5 bases each). This CDR3 spans 16 amino acids. The V and J ends lost 1 base and 2 bases respectively, with 10 bases between them. Germline lookup yields CDR1 SGHRS and CDR2 YFSETQ. CDR3 loop: CASSLSGRPGANVLTF. CDR3 sequence (DNA): TGCGCCAGCAGCTTGTCGGGGCGACCTGGGGCCAACGTCCTGACTTTC.

This chain connects TRBV7-6 to TRBJ2-5; TRBD2 matches 8 bases. V gave up 1 base and J gave up 5 bases; unmatched junction bases: 9. The CDR3 is 16 amino acids. Germline V gene sequence: CDR1 SGHVS, CDR2 FNYEAQ. The CDR3 loop reads CASSLGTSRQLETQYF. In nucleotides, the CDR3 is TGTGCCAGCAGCTTAGGGACTAGCAGGCAGTTGGAGACCCAGTACTTC.

This clonotype was recorded many times. DNA for the CDR3: TGTGCCAGCAGCCTCTTTGGGACAGTCTACGAGCAGTACTTC. It yields the protein CASSLFGTVYEQYF. V is TRBV14 and J is TRBJ2-7; TRBD1 aligns across 7 bases. The germline CDR1 and CDR2 sequences are SGHDN and FVKESK. CDR3 length equals 14 residues. Trimming at V came to 4 bases and at J to 3 bases, leaving 6 bases not matched to a gene.